These 31 T cell receptor beta chains share one sample of origin, sequenced in a study of blood T cell repertoires in COVID-19 (dated by TCRdb to 2018 to 2021). The library was made by the immunoSEQ multiplex PCR assay. What TCRdb holds here is the immuneACCESS table cut down to in-frame rearrangements. Part of the clones is not present; checked against another copy, under half of the missing clones reflect an unresolved V gene, and the others are unexplained. The table for this sample lists 350,000 or so clones; 80% to 90% of them were counted only once. Clones ranked in the top ten supply about 4.2% of the sample. The sequencing input was PBMCs or T cells enriched from blood (not recorded which). All receptors derive from a woman in her thirties or forties with acute COVID-19.

The rearrangement uses TRBV7-2 and TRBJ2-3; 11 positions agree with TRBD2. Germline V CDR1 and CDR2: SGHTA, FQGNSA. The CDR3 has 16 residues. The V and J ends lost 1 base and 2 bases, in that order; junction bases with no gene match: 2. The CDR3 region is CASSLGTSGFTDTQYF. The CDR3 bases are TGTGCCAGCAGCTTAGGGACTAGCGGGTTCACAGATACGCAGTATTTT.

The chain couples TRBV5-4 to TRBJ2-1; 14 bases agree with TRBD2. Trimming took 6 bases from V and 7 from J; bases not matched to a gene: 15. CDR3 length: 18 residues. The germline V gene has CDR1 SGHNT and CDR2 YYREEE (reference sequence). CDR3 coding DNA: TGTGCCAGCACGGCGATGACTAGCGGGAGGGTAGTGAGGAATGAGCAGTTCTTC. It specifies CASTAMTSGRVVRNEQFF.

The CDR3 loop reads CASSSRRLAGVDTQYF. The DNA for the CDR3 is TGTGCCAGCAGTTCCCGAAGACTAGCGGGGGTAGATACGCAGTATTTT. The chain has TRBV6-2 or TRBV6-3 and TRBJ2-3; 12 nucleotides line up with TRBD2. This CDR3 region has 16 residues. Germline V gene data show CDR1 as MNHEY and CDR2 as SVGEGT. V was clipped by 4 bases and J by 5 bases; unmatched bases: 7.

The V gene is TRBV18, the J gene TRBJ2-6; 9 bases match TRBD1. The CDR3 length is 18 residues. Germline V gene lookup returns CDR1 KGHSH and CDR2 LQKENI. With V trimmed by 3 bases and J by 0 bases, 6 bases remained unmatched. In DNA, the CDR3 is TGTGCCAGCTCACCTCTAGGGACAGGGAGCTCTGGGGCCAACGTCCTGACTTTC. It is translated as CASSPLGTGSSGANVLTF.

The V call is TRBV5-1, the J call TRBJ2-2, with 10 bases fitting TRBD1. In germline, CDR1 is SGHRS, CDR2 YFSETQ. V dropped 8 bases and J dropped 4; count of bases not matched to a gene: 8. This CDR3 is 15 amino acids long. CDR3 nucleotides: TGCGCCAGTACATTTGACAGGGGGCCCACCGGGGAGCTGTTTTTT. It codes for CASTFDRGPTGELFF.

The chain combines TRBV7-8 with TRBJ2-7; TRBD1 aligns across 10 bases. Germline trimming cut 5 bases from V and 5 bases from J; bases unmatched to any gene: 6. The CDR3 is 14 residues long. Looked up from germline, CDR1 is SGHVS and CDR2 is FQNEAQ. CDR3 sequence: CASSGRDRGNEQYF. The DNA for the CDR3 is TGTGCCAGCAGCGGCCGGGACAGGGGTAACGAGCAGTACTTC.

The chain couples TRBV18 to TRBJ1-5; 9 bases match TRBD1. Germline assignment: CDR1 KGHSH and CDR2 LQKENI. The CDR3 covers 15 residues. V shed 6 bases, J shed 7 bases, and the junction held 10 bases outside the gene matches. The CDR3 loop is CASSLTRDRVQPQHF. The CDR3 nucleotides read TGTGCCAGCTCTCTGACCCGGGACAGGGTCCAGCCCCAGCATTTT.

This chain links TRBV19 with TRBJ1-5; 7 nucleotides align to TRBD1. Trimming took 5 bases from V and 0 from J; bases not matched to a gene: 7. Germline CDR1 and CDR2: LNHDA and SQIVND (reference sequence). There are 16 residues in the CDR3. The CDR3 DNA reads as TGTGCCAGTAGTCCATCGACAGGGTTTAGCAATCAGCCCCAGCATTTT. The encoded protein is CASSPSTGFSNQPQHF.

The chain joins TRBV5-1 to TRBJ2-3, with 7 bases matching TRBD1. The CDR3 totals 16 residues. V shed 1 base and J 0 bases; nucleotides not matched to a gene: 5. Germline CDR1 is SGHRS and CDR2 is YFSETQ. For the CDR3, the DNA is TGCGCCAGCAGCTTGTATCAAGGGGGCAGCACAGATACGCAGTATTTT. Amino acids: CASSLYQGGSTDTQYF. Full variable domain (remainder filled in from reference TRBV5-1 and TRBJ2-3): KAGVTQTPRYLIKTRGQQVTLSCSPISGHRSVSWYQQTPGQGLQFLFEYFSETQRNKGNFPGRFSGRQFSNSRSEMNVSTLELGDSALYLCASSLYQGGSTDTQYFGPGTRLTVL.

V is TRBV24-1 and J is TRBJ2-3, with 14 bases fitting TRBD2. V was pared by 3 bases and J by 2 bases, with 9 bases of the junction left unmatched. CDR3 length: 19 residues. CDR1 and CDR2 from the germline V gene are KGHDR and SFDVKD. CDR3 residues: CATSDPSGTSGGDTDTQYF. CDR3 sequence (DNA): TGTGCCACCAGTGATCCCTCCGGGACTAGCGGGGGTGACACAGATACGCAGTATTTT.

The rearrangement joins TRBV7-2 to TRBJ2-7, with 12 bases lining up with TRBD2. The CDR3 runs 16 residues. The germline V gene has CDR1 SGHTA and CDR2 FQGNSA. Trimming took 1 base from V and 4 from J; bases not matched to a gene: 5. The CDR3: CASSLGGGTSGYEQYF. CDR3 DNA sequence: TGTGCCAGCAGCTTAGGAGGTGGGACTAGCGGGTACGAGCAGTACTTC.

V gene TRBV7-2 combines with J gene TRBJ2-6, with TRBD2 matching over 7 bases. Germline V gene lookup returns CDR1 SGHTA and CDR2 FQGNSA. The CDR3 runs to 18 residues. Trimming at V came to 4 bases and at J to 1 base, leaving 10 bases not matched to a gene. The CDR3 loop is CASSSRLTSRSGANVLTF. The CDR3 DNA sequence: TGTGCCAGCAGCTCTCGATTGACTAGCCGGTCTGGGGCCAACGTCCTGACTTTC. Together with reference TRBV7-2 and TRBJ2-6, the CDR3 gives the full variable domain: GAGVSQSPSNKVTEKGKDVELRCDPISGHTALYWYRQSLGQGLEFLIYFQGNSAPDKSGLPSDRFSAERTGGSVSTLTIQRTQQEDSAVYLCASSSRLTSRSGANVLTFGAGSRLTVL.

The chain has TRBV6-1 and TRBJ2-3; D may be TRBD1 (5 bases). Trimming cost V 0 bases and J 2 bases, with 15 bases left between them. The CDR3 has 17 residues. The germline V gene encodes CDR1 MNHNS and CDR2 SASEGT. The CDR3 DNA reads as TGTGCCAGCAGTGAAGCGCGACAGACATTTCCCACAGATACGCAGTATTTT. Amino acids: CASSEARQTFPTDTQYF.

The chain uses TRBV9 and TRBJ1-2; D is unresolved. The CDR3 covers 13 residues. Germline V gives CDR1 SGDLS, CDR2 YYNGEE. The germline V and J ends were trimmed by 4 bases and 1 base, with 8 bases remaining between them. CDR3 DNA sequence: TGTGCCAGCAGCAAACAGCATAACTATGGCTACACCTTC. It codes for CASSKQHNYGYTF. Drawing the rest from reference TRBV9 and TRBJ1-2, the complete variable domain is DSGVTQTPKHLITATGQRVTLRCSPRSGDLSVYWYQQSLDQGLQFLIQYYNGEERAKGNILERFSAQQFPDLHSELNLSSLELGDSALYFCASSKQHNYGYTFGSGTRLTVV.

The genes are TRBV27 and TRBJ2-7; TRBD2 matches at 15 bases. The germline V gene has CDR1 MNHEY and CDR2 SMNVEV (reference sequence). This CDR3 spans 19 amino acids. V trimming: 4 bases; J trimming: 0 bases; junction bases outside the gene matches: 10. CDR3 residues: CASSYRTSGRARSSYEQYF. DNA of the CDR3: TGTGCCAGCAGTTACAGGACTAGCGGGAGGGCCAGGAGCTCCTACGAGCAGTACTTC.

This chain connects TRBV6-5 to TRBJ1-2, with 9 positions matching TRBD1. V shed 5 bases, J shed 6 bases, and the junction held 7 bases outside the gene matches. This CDR3 contains 14 residues. Germline loops: CDR1 MNHEY, CDR2 SVGAGI. The CDR3 sequence is CASSRTGGLDGYTF. Written as DNA, the CDR3 is TGTGCCAGCAGTCGCACAGGGGGCTTGGATGGCTACACCTTC.

The chain employs TRBV4-2 and TRBJ2-1; 9 bases are shared with TRBD1. J was trimmed by 8 bases and V by 4 bases; bases with no gene match: 3. The CDR3 has 13 amino acids. Per germline, CDR1 LGHNA and CDR2 YNFKEQ. CDR3 residues: CASSLRTGDEQFF. CDR3 coding DNA: TGTGCCAGCAGCCTGAGGACAGGGGATGAGCAGTTCTTC.

The V call is TRBV12-3 or TRBV12-4, the J call TRBJ2-1; tentatively, D is TRBD2 (7 bases). V lost 0 bases and J lost 8, with 8 bases in between. CDR3 size: 13 residues. For the CDR3, the DNA is TGTGCCAGCAGTTTAGCGGGGGGGCATGAGCAGTTCTTC. Amino acids: CASSLAGGHEQFF.

This chain uses TRBV5-4 with TRBJ1-3; TRBD1 matches at 8 bases. Germline V lookup: CDR1 SGHNT, CDR2 YYREEE (reference sequence). The V segment lost 0 bases and the J segment 0 bases; nucleotides outside the gene matches: 2. This CDR3 region has 16 residues. The CDR3 coding sequence is TGTGCCAGCAGCTTGGGGGGACAGGACTCTGGAAACACCATATATTTT. This codes for CASSLGGQDSGNTIYF.

The rearrangement joins TRBV29-1 to TRBJ1-2; possibly TRBD1 for D (6 bases). V shed 8 bases and J shed 2 bases, with 18 bases lying between them. Germline V gene sequence: CDR1 SQVTM, CDR2 ANQGSEA. The CDR3 contains 14 residues. CDR3 in amino acids: CSYSKMDRNYGYTF. In nucleotides, the CDR3 is TGCAGCTATAGTAAAATGGACAGAAACTATGGCTACACCTTC.

The chain combines TRBV28 with TRBJ2-1, with D possibly matching TRBD2 (7 bases). Germline V gives CDR1 MDHEN, CDR2 SYDVKM. CDR3 size: 18 residues. Trimming removed 6 bases from V and 3 bases from J, with 24 bases in between. The CDR3 here is CASSPGGGGRLSYNEQFF. CDR3 nucleotides: TGTGCCAGCAGCCCCGGAGGGGGAGGGAGATTAAGCTACAATGAGCAGTTCTTC.

CDR3 in amino acids: CASSGTNNSPLHF. The DNA of the CDR3 is TGTGCCAGCAGCGGTACAAATAATTCACCCCTCCACTTT. This rearrangement joins TRBV9 to TRBJ1-6; no definite D call. The germline gives CDR1 SGDLS, CDR2 YYNGEE. CDR3 length: 13 residues. V lost 3 bases to trimming and J lost 5 bases, with 6 bases between them.

The chain links TRBV29-1 to TRBJ2-1; TRBD1 is a possible D gene (5 bases). The ends were cut back, 7 bases at V and 4 bases at J, with 14 bases in the middle. Germline lookup yields CDR1 SQVTM and CDR2 ANQGSEA. The CDR3 is made up of 13 amino acids. The CDR3 DNA sequence: TGCAGCGGGGGCACAGAGTATTACAATGAGCAGTTCTTC. Amino acid sequence: CSGGTEYYNEQFF.

In this sample, this clone turned up once. The V call is TRBV3-1 (or the pseudogene TRBV3-2), the J call TRBJ2-7, with D perhaps TRBD2 (6 bases). Trimming shortened V by 1 base and J by 3 bases, and 7 bases separated the two germline ends. Per germline, CDR1 LGHDT and CDR2 YNNKEL (reference sequence). The CDR3 covers 13 residues. CDR3 nucleotides: TGTGCCAGCAGCCAAGGGGGACTCTACGAGCAGTACTTC. Its translation is CASSQGGLYEQYF.

The chain recombines TRBV19 with TRBJ1-3; D is uncertain. Germline V gene lookup returns CDR1 LNHDA and CDR2 SQIVND (reference sequence). This CDR3 region has 15 residues. V was shortened by 1 base and J by 1 base, with 8 bases between the two germline ends. Here the CDR3 reads CASSIVWASGNTIYF. CDR3 in DNA: TGTGCCAGTAGTATAGTCTGGGCATCTGGAAACACCATATATTTT.

This chain links TRBV19 with TRBJ2-7; TRBD2 agrees at 9 bases. The V segment lost 4 bases and the J segment 3 bases; nucleotides outside the gene matches: 7. Germline values: CDR1 LNHDA, CDR2 SQIVND (reference sequence). The CDR3 consists of 15 residues. CDR3: CASSTASGINYEQYF. For the CDR3, the DNA is TGTGCCAGTAGTACCGCTAGCGGGATAAACTACGAGCAGTACTTC.

This CDR3 is CASIAGSGNTIYF. Written as DNA, the CDR3 is TGCGCCAGCATAGCCGGGTCGGGAAACACCATATATTTT. The chain couples TRBV10-2 to TRBJ1-3; D gene uncertain. V was trimmed by 7 bases and J by 4 bases, leaving 11 bases between them. Germline V gene lookup returns CDR1 WSHSY and CDR2 SAAADI. The CDR3 runs 13 residues.

This clone has just a few counts. The CDR3 coding sequence is TGCGCCAGCAGCTTCGGCCCCGGGAAGTCCTACGAGCAGTACTTC. Its translation is CASSFGPGKSYEQYF. The chain couples TRBV5-1 to TRBJ2-7; tentatively, D is TRBD2 (5 bases). The germline CDR1 and CDR2 sequences are SGHRS and YFSETQ. V lost 2 bases to trimming and J lost 1 base, with 13 bases between them. This CDR3 region has 15 residues. Drawing the rest from reference TRBV5-1 and TRBJ2-7, the complete variable domain is KAGVTQTPRYLIKTRGQQVTLSCSPISGHRSVSWYQQTPGQGLQFLFEYFSETQRNKGNFPGRFSGRQFSNSRSEMNVSTLELGDSALYLCASSFGPGKSYEQYFGPGTRLTVT.

V and J are TRBV7-9 and TRBJ2-3; 7 positions agree with TRBD2. The germline V gene has CDR1 SEHNR and CDR2 FQNEAQ (reference sequence). The CDR3 has 12 amino acids. CDR3 sequence (DNA): TGTGCTTGGGGGGGTCGAGCAGAAGCGCAGTATTTT. Encoded protein: CAWGGRAEAQYF.

The table lists this clone with a count of one. J is TRBJ1-5 and V is TRBV2; D gene uncertain. The V gene's germline CDR1 is SNHLY and CDR2 FYNNEI. Trimming stripped 5 bases from V and 2 bases from J, with 10 bases between. The CDR3 runs to 14 residues. In DNA form, the CDR3 reads TGTGCCAGCAGTTACGACTCCCGCAATCAGCCCCAGCATTTT. Residues: CASSYDSRNQPQHF.

The chain recombines TRBV7-2 with TRBJ1-4; D is ambiguous. V lost 2 bases to trimming and J lost 7 bases, with 8 bases between them. Germline-derived CDR1 and CDR2 are SGHTA and FQGNSA. This CDR3 has 13 residues. CDR3 in amino acids: CASSLNFREKLFF. The CDR3 region has the DNA TGTGCCAGCAGCTTAAATTTTCGTGAAAAACTGTTTTTT.